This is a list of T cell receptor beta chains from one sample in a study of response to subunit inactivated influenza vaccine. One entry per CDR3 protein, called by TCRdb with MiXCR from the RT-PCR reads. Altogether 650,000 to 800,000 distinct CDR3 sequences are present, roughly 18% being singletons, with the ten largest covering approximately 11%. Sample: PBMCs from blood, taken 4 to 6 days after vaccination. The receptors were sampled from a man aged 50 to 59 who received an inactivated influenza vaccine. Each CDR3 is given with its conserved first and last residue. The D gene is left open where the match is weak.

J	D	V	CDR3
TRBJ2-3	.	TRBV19	CASSSAIAIDLARADTQYF
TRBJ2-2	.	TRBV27	CASSLRLPDNTGELFF
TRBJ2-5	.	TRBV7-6	CASSLKVNLQETQYF
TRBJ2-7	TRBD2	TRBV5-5	CASSWDASGIHYEQYF
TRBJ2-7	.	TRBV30	CAWSRGVEGEQYF
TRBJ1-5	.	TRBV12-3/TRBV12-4	CASSLLGAPRGAQHF
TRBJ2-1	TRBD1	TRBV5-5	CASRSLLPGQSSYNEQFF
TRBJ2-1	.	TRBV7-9	CASSAGTYNEQFF
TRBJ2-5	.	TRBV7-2	CASSWTASQETQYF
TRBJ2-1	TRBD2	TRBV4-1	CASSLTKGGGAKGNEQFF
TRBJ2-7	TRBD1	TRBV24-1	CATSPSGQLAYEQYF
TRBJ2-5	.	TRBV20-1	CSARGLGVETQYF
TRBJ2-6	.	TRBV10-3	CAISRSGANVLTF
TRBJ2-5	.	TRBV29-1	CSVEGQYQETQYF
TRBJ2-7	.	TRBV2	CASSARGAGTFDQYF
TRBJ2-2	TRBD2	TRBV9	CASSASGTSPGELFF
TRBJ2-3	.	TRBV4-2	CASSQDVGLGTDTQYF
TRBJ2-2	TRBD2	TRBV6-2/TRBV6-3	CASRRTTSGFYGELFF
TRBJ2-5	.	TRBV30	CAASLETQYF
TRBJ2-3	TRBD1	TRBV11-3	CASSRQGGDTQYF
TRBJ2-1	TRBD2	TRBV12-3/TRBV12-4	CASSFLAGGTNEQFF
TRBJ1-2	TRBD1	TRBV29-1	CSVEPQGPTNYGYTF
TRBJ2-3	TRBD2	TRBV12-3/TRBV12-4	CASSRGGLAGTDTQYF
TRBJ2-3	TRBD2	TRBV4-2	CASSVLAGGSSTDTQYF
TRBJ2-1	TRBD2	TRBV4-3	CASSQDSKLAGGEQFF
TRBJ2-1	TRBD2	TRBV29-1	CSVEDPRLAGAYNEQFF
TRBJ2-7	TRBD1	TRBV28	CASRVHGWGQGSYEQYF
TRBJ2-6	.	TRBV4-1	CASSQRGLHTGANVLTF
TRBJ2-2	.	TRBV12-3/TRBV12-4	CASSAHLRAGELFF
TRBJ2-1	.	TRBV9	CASSDPRGAHPYNEQFF
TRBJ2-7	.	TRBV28	CASTGVLYEQYF
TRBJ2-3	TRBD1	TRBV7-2	CASSFRDRADTQYF
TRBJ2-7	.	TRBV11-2	CASSLAVGEREQYF
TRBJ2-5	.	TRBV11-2	CASSLQGLNQETQYF
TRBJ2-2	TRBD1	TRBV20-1	CSARPGQGSGELFF
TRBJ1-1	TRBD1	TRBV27	CASSLTGGWTEAFF
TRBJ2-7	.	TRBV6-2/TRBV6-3	CASSFHYRDKSYEQYF
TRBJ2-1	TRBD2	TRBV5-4	CASSLIRSGAYNEQFF
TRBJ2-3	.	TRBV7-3	CASKAGASTDTQYF
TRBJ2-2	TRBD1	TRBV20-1	CSAVNTGAGELFF
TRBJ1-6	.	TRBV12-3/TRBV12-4	CASSYIYSALHF
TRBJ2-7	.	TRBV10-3	CAIRGGTRGGEQYF
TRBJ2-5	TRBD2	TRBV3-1	CASSRREVLLGTQYF
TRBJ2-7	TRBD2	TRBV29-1	CSVGWTSGSYEQYF
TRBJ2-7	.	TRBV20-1	CSASVGLKDPSYEQYF
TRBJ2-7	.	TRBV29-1	CSVALSGYEQYF
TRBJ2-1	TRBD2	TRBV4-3	CASSQTSGFSYNEQFF
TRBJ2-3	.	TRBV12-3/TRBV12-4	CASRAYGKFTDTQYF
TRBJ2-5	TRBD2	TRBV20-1	CSARPGLGLETQYF
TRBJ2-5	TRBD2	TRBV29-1	CSVEGASGGIETQYF